The following is a TCR beta chain sequence with its context. Profiling relied on immunoSEQ multiplex PCR, and the TCRdb table lists in-frame clones only, not all of them. The sample lists some 170,000 clones, approximately 94% occurring once. The data were taken from a study of control samples from healthy donors and cancer patients. The CDR3 totals 17 residues. The V and J ends lost 1 base and 2 bases, in that order; junction bases with no gene match: 7. Germline lookup yields CDR1 SGDLS and CDR2 YYNGEE. The rearrangement links TRBV9 to TRBJ1-2; 11 nucleotides align to TRBD1. The receptor was isolated from a man aged 55 to 70 with colorectal cancer. Input material: PBMCs. DNA for the CDR3: TGTGCCAGCAGCGTATGGGACAGGGGGGGATCCAACTATGGCTACACCTTC. It codes for CASSVWDRGGSNYGYTF. Filled out from reference TRBV9 and TRBJ1-2, the complete variable domain reads DSGVTQTPKHLITATGQRVTLRCSPRSGDLSVYWYQQSLDQGLQFLIQYYNGEERAKGNILERFSAQQFPDLHSELNLSSLELGDSALYFCASSVWDRGGSNYGYTFGSGTRLTVV.